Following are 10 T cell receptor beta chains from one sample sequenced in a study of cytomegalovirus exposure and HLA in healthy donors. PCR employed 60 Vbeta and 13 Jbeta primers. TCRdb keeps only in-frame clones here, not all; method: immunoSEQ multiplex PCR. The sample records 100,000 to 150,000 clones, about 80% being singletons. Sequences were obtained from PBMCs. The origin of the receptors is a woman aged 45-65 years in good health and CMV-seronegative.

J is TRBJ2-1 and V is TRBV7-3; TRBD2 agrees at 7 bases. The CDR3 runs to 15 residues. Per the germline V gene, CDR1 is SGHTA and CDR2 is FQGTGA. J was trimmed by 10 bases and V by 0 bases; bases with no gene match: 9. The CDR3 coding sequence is TGTGCCAGCAGCTTAACGGGAGGGCCGGGGTCCGAGCAGTTCTTC. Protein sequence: CASSLTGGPGSEQFF.

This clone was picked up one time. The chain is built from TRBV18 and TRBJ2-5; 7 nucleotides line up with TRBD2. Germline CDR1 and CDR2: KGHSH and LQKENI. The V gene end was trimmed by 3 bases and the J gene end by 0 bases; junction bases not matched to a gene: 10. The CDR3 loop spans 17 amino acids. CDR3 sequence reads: CASSPPRGESNQETQYF. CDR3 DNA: TGTGCCAGCTCACCCCCCCGGGGGGAGAGCAACCAAGAGACCCAGTACTTC.

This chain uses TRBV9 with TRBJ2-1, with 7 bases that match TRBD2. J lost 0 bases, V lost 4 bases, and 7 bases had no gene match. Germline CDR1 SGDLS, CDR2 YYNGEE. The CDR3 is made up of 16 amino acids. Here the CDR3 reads CASSLPGRVSYNEQFF. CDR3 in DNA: TGTGCCAGCAGCCTCCCAGGGAGGGTCTCCTACAATGAGCAGTTCTTC.

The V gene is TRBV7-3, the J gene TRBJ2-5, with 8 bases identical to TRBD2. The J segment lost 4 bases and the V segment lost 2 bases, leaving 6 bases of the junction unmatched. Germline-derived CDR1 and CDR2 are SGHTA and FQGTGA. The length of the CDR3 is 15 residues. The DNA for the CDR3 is TGTGCCAGCAGCTTAGACGGGAGGGCGGGAGAGACCCAGTACTTC. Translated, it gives CASSLDGRAGETQYF.

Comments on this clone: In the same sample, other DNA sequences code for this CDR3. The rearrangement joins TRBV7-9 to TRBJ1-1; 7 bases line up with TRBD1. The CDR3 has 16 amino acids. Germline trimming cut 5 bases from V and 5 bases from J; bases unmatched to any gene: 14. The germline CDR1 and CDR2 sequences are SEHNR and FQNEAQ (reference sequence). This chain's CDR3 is CASSRTGVSWNTEAFF. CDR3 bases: TGTGCCAGCAGCAGAACAGGGGTGTCTTGGAATACTGAAGCTTTCTTT.

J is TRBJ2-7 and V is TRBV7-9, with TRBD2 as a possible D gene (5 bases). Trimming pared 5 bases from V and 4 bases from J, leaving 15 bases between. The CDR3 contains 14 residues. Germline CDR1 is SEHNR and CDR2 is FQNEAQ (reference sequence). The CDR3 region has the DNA TGTGCCAGCAGCAAGAGGGCAGGTTTTTACGAGCAGTACTTC. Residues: CASSKRAGFYEQYF.

The CDR3 is CASRLRGLSYGYTF. The CDR3 DNA sequence: TGTGCCAGCAGACTCAGGGGGCTCAGCTATGGCTACACCTTC. This rearrangement joins TRBV6-5 to TRBJ1-2; 8 bases are shared with TRBD1. This CDR3 is 14 amino acids long. After removal of 6 bases from V and 4 bases from J, the junction contained 7 bases not matched to a gene. Germline assignment: CDR1 MNHEY and CDR2 SVGAGI.

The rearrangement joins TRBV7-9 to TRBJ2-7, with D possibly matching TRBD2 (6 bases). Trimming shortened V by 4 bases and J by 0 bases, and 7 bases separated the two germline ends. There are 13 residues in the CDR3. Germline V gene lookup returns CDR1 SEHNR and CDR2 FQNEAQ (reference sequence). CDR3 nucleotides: TGTGCCAGCAGCTGGGGGGACTCCTACGAGCAGTACTTC. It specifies CASSWGDSYEQYF.

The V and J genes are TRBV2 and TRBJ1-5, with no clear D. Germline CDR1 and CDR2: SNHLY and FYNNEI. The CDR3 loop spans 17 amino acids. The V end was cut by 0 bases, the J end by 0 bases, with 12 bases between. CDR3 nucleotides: TGTGCCAGCAGTGAAGCGGGAACAGCGGTTAGCAATCAGCCCCAGCATTTT. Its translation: CASSEAGTAVSNQPQHF. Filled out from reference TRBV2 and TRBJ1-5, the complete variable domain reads EPEVTQTPSHQVTQMGQEVILRCVPISNHLYFYWYRQILGQKVEFLVSFYNNEISEKSEIFDDQFSVERPDGSNFTLKIRSTKLEDSAMYFCASSEAGTAVSNQPQHFGDGTRLSIL.

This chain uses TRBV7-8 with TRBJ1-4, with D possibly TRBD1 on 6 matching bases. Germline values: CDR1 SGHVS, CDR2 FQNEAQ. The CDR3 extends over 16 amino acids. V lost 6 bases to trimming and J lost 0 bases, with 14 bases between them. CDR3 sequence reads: CASSYDRIATNEKLFF. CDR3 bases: TGTGCCAGCAGTTACGACAGGATCGCAACTAATGAAAAACTGTTTTTT. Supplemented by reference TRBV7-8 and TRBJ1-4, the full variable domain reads GAGVSQSPRYKVAKRGQDVALRCDPISGHVSLFWYQQALGQGPEFLTYFQNEAQLDKSGLPSDRFFAERPEGSVSTLKIQRTQQEDSAVYLCASSYDRIATNEKLFFGSGTQLSVL.